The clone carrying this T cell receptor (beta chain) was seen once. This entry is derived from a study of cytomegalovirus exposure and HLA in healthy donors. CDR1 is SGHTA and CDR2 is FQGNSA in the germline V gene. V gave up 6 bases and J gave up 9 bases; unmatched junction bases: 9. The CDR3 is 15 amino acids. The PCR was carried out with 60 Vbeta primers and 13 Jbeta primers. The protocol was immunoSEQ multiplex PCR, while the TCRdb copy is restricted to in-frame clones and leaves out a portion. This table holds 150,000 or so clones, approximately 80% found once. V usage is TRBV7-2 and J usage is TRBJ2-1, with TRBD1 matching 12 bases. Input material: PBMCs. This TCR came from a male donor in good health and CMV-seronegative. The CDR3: CASRSGTGGYSEQFF. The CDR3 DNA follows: TGTGCCAGCAGGTCCGGGACAGGGGGCTATTCTGAGCAGTTCTTC.